Sequencing of this TCR beta chain was carried out in a study of T cell responses to AZD1222 COVID-19 vaccine. Clones were read by immunoSEQ multiplex PCR, and TCRdb kept only the in-frame ones, dropping some. The table includes approximately 150,000 clones, approximately 90% detected once. CDR1 MGHDK and CDR2 SYGVNS come from the germline V gene. Trimming took off 6 bases at V and 5 bases at J, with 14 bases between the two ends. The CDR3 totals 14 residues. The rearrangement uses TRBV25-1 and TRBJ2-1; D may be TRBD1 or TRBD2 (5 bases each). Here the sequenced sample was peripheral blood, taken on day 0 of AZD1222 vaccination. This clonotype was sampled from an adult in good health. The CDR3 here is CASRGFGTNNEQFF. CDR3 nucleotides: TGTGCCAGCAGGGGCTTCGGGACGAACAATGAGCAGTTCTTC.